The 25 T cell receptor beta chains reported below all come from one sample, sequenced in a study of T cell responses to AZD1222 COVID-19 vaccine. Sequenced by immunoSEQ multiplex PCR; TCRdb stores in-frame clones only, minus some. Here the sample spans approximately 150,000 clones, roughly nine tenths being singletons. Sequenced here: peripheral blood, sampled 28 days after the second AZD1222 dose. The source of these receptors is an adult who received the AZD1222 COVID-19 vaccine.

The chain couples TRBV7-9 to TRBJ1-1, with D perhaps TRBD1 (6 bases). The V gene's germline CDR1 is SEHNR and CDR2 FQNEAQ (reference sequence). CDR3 length: 15 residues. Trimming removed 1 base from V and 10 bases from J, with 19 bases in between. The CDR3 loop is CASSLGRTGIYAAFF. The CDR3 bases are TGTGCCAGCAGCTTAGGTCGAACAGGGATTTACGCAGCTTTCTTT. The variable domain in full, with the rest retrieved from reference TRBV7-9 and TRBJ1-1, is DTGVSQNPRHKITKRGQNVTFRCDPISEHNRLYWYRQTLGQGPEFLTYFQNEAQLEKSRLLSDRFSAERPKGSFSTLEIQRTEQGDSAMYLCASSLGRTGIYAAFFGQGTRLTVV.

The chain joins TRBV5-5 to TRBJ2-7, with TRBD2 matching over 7 bases. V gave up 2 bases and J gave up 2 bases; unmatched junction bases: 7. Per the germline V gene, CDR1 is SGHKS and CDR2 is YYEKEE (reference sequence). The CDR3 is 15 amino acids. CDR3 nucleotides: TGTGCCAGCAGCTTAGGACTAGGTGATGCCTACGAGCAGTACTTC. Its protein product is CASSLGLGDAYEQYF. Drawing the rest from reference TRBV5-5 and TRBJ2-7, the complete variable domain is DAGVTQSPTHLIKTRGQQVTLRCSPISGHKSVSWYQQVLGQGPQFIFQYYEKEERGRGNFPDRFSARQFPNYSSELNVNALLLGDSALYLCASSLGLGDAYEQYFGPGTRLTVT.

The CDR3 is CAIGSDLLRGYTF. The CDR3 bases are TGTGCCATCGGGTCGGACTTGTTACGGGGCTACACCTTC. This chain uses TRBV10-3 with TRBJ1-2; D gene uncertain. With 8 bases removed from V and 8 bases from J, the gap between germline ends came to 18 bases. Germline V gene data show CDR1 as ENHRY and CDR2 as SYGVKD. The CDR3 has 13 residues.

The chain joins TRBV19 to TRBJ2-5; 10 bases are shared with TRBD1. The length of the CDR3 is 16 residues. The germline CDR1 and CDR2 sequences are LNHDA and SQIVND (reference sequence). The junction had 7 bases not matched to a gene; V was cut back by 4 bases and J by 2 bases. This CDR3 is CASSRPGQGLQETQYF. In DNA, the CDR3 is TGTGCCAGTAGTAGACCGGGACAGGGGCTTCAAGAGACCCAGTACTTC.

This chain joins TRBV6-5 and TRBJ1-2; D is possibly TRBD1 (5 bases). CDR1 MNHEY and CDR2 SVGAGI come from the germline V gene. The CDR3 loop spans 12 amino acids. The V and J ends lost 7 bases and 5 bases respectively, with 11 bases between them. The CDR3 is CASTERQYGYTF. CDR3 in DNA: TGTGCCAGCACAGAGCGACAGTATGGCTACACCTTC.

The rearrangement links TRBV9 to TRBJ1-2; D is undetermined. This CDR3 comprises 14 residues. Germline CDR1 is SGDLS and CDR2 is YYNGEE. The germline V and J ends were trimmed by 5 bases and 3 bases, with 14 bases remaining between them. CDR3 residues: CASRNEDWDYGYTF. CDR3 DNA sequence: TGTGCCAGCAGAAATGAAGACTGGGACTATGGCTACACCTTC. Filled out from reference TRBV9 and TRBJ1-2, the complete variable domain reads DSGVTQTPKHLITATGQRVTLRCSPRSGDLSVYWYQQSLDQGLQFLIQYYNGEERAKGNILERFSAQQFPDLHSELNLSSLELGDSALYFCASRNEDWDYGYTFGSGTRLTVV.

The chain employs TRBV19 and TRBJ1-2; TRBD1 matches at 8 bases. Losses at the gene ends were 6 bases for V and 8 bases for J; bases not matched to a gene: 5. Germline loops: CDR1 LNHDA, CDR2 SQIVND (reference sequence). CDR3 length equals 12 residues. This chain's CDR3 is CASRWDRNGYTF. In DNA, the CDR3 is TGTGCCAGTAGATGGGACAGGAACGGCTACACCTTC. The entire variable domain, with the rest obtained from reference TRBV19 and TRBJ1-2, is as follows: DGGITQSPKYLFRKEGQNVTLSCEQNLNHDAMYWYRQDPGQGLRLIYYSQIVNDFQKGDIAEGYSVSREKKESFPLTVTSAQKNPTAFYLCASRWDRNGYTFGSGTRLTVV.

The chain links TRBV18 to TRBJ1-1; D gene ambiguous. The germline V gene encodes CDR1 KGHSH and CDR2 LQKENI. Deletions cut 3 bases from V and 0 bases from J, with 8 bases between. The CDR3 sequence is 14 residues long. The DNA of the CDR3 is TGTGCCAGCTCACCGGAAGGTCTGAACACTGAAGCTTTCTTT. Protein: CASSPEGLNTEAFF.

This clone has a single count. This sequence joins TRBV5-5 and TRBJ1-4; no firm D call. The ends were cut back, 0 bases at V and 4 bases at J, with 7 bases in the middle. CDR1 SGHKS and CDR2 YYEKEE come from the germline V gene (reference sequence). The CDR3 length is 14 residues. In DNA form, the CDR3 reads TGTGCCAGCAGCTTGGCTCAGCTTAATGAAAAACTGTTTTTT. Amino acid sequence: CASSLAQLNEKLFF.

The CDR3, as DNA: TGTGCCAGCAGCTTAGTTGCGGGGGGGCCAATTAGTGAGCAGTTCTTC. It specifies CASSLVAGGPISEQFF. This chain uses TRBV7-9 with TRBJ2-1; 9 bases are shared with TRBD2. In germline, CDR1 is SEHNR, CDR2 FQNEAQ (reference sequence). Trimming took 1 base from V and 9 from J; bases not matched to a gene: 10. The CDR3 is made up of 16 amino acids.

The chain carries TRBV7-3 and TRBJ2-7, with D perhaps matching TRBD2 (6 bases). The CDR3 loop spans 13 amino acids. The ends were cut back, 1 base at V and 5 bases at J, with 9 bases in the middle. Germline CDR1 reads SGHTA; CDR2 reads FQGTGA. The CDR3 nucleotides are TGTGCCAGCAGCTTAAATTGGGGGGACGAGCAGTACTTC. This translates into CASSLNWGDEQYF.

The chain has TRBV5-1 and TRBJ2-2, with TRBD1 matching over 7 bases. Trimming at V came to 0 bases and at J to 8 bases, leaving 7 bases not matched to a gene. The CDR3 consists of 15 residues. CDR1 and CDR2 from the germline V gene are SGHRS and YFSETQ. The CDR3 DNA reads TGCGCCAGCAGCTTGGACAGGGGAAGCAGGGGGGAGCTGTTTTTT. Its translation: CASSLDRGSRGELFF.

The chain couples TRBV5-4 to TRBJ1-3; unclear D gene. V was pared by 4 bases and J by 0 bases, with 17 bases between. The V gene's germline CDR1 is SGHNT and CDR2 YYREEE (reference sequence). This CDR3 is built from 17 residues. The CDR3 nucleotides read TGTGCCAGCAGCCGGGAGGCCGGATCTTCCTCTGGAAACACCATATATTTT. Residues: CASSREAGSSSGNTIYF. Supplemented by reference TRBV5-4 and TRBJ1-3, the full variable domain reads ETGVTQSPTHLIKTRGQQVTLRCSSQSGHNTVSWYQQALGQGPQFIFQYYREEENGRGNFPPRFSGLQFPNYSSELNVNALELDDSALYLCASSREAGSSSGNTIYFGEGSWLTVV.

The rearrangement uses TRBV7-9 and TRBJ2-7; D uncertain. Germline CDR1 reads SEHNR; CDR2 reads FQNEAQ (reference sequence). The CDR3 totals 15 residues. Trimming took 5 bases from V and 2 from J, leaving 16 bases between them. The CDR3 sequence is CASSANVRKPYEQYF. The CDR3 bases are TGTGCCAGCAGCGCGAACGTCAGGAAACCCTACGAGCAGTACTTC.

This clone was found once. This chain connects TRBV3-1 (or the pseudogene TRBV3-2) to TRBJ1-1; TRBD1 might be the D (5 bases). The germline V and J ends were trimmed by 3 bases and 1 base, with 12 bases remaining between them. Germline loops: CDR1 LGHDT, CDR2 YNNKEL (reference sequence). The CDR3 has 15 residues. CDR3 in DNA: TGTGCCAGCAGCCATCGACAGAGGGCGAACACTGAAGCTTTCTTT. Its protein product is CASSHRQRANTEAFF.

The chain employs TRBV5-1 and TRBJ1-2, with D tentatively TRBD1 (6 bases). The CDR3 is 14 amino acids. Deletions cut 4 bases from V and 8 bases from J, with 18 bases between. Germline lookup yields CDR1 SGHRS and CDR2 YFSETQ. CDR3: CASSPLTGLGGYTF. The CDR3 DNA follows: TGCGCCAGCAGCCCGCTGACAGGTCTGGGCGGCTACACCTTC.

This clone was detected once. This chain uses TRBV7-9 with TRBJ1-3; 9 bases are a match to TRBD1. Germline CDR1 SEHNR, CDR2 FQNEAQ (reference sequence). CDR3 length equals 16 residues. V trimming: 1 base; J trimming: 1 base; junction bases outside the gene matches: 2. DNA for the CDR3: TGTGCCAGCAGCTTAGGGGGGACAGGGTCTGGAAACACCATATATTTT. This codes for CASSLGGTGSGNTIYF.

The genes are TRBV7-9 and TRBJ1-5, with D possibly being TRBD1 (5 bases). V was cut by 5 bases and J by 4 bases, with 15 bases left in between. The CDR3 runs to 15 residues. CDR1 and CDR2 from the germline V gene are SEHNR and FQNEAQ (reference sequence). CDR3 amino acids: CASSPPGRGNQPQHF. The CDR3 DNA follows: TGTGCCAGCAGCCCCCCAGGGAGGGGTAATCAGCCCCAGCATTTT.

The V and J genes are TRBV6-1 and TRBJ1-4; D is perhaps TRBD1 (5 bases). CDR1 and CDR2 (germline): MNHNS, SASEGT. Trimming removed 3 bases from V and 5 bases from J, with 16 bases in between. CDR3 length equals 16 residues. The CDR3 DNA is TGTGCCAGCAGTGAGGGTCGGGGGTACGCGAATGAAAAACTGTTTTTT. It translates to CASSEGRGYANEKLFF.

This clone was counted between two and nine times. The chain employs TRBV11-2 and TRBJ2-2; 7 positions match TRBD1. This CDR3 spans 18 amino acids. Trimming took 4 bases from V and 1 from J; bases not matched to a gene: 12. CDR1 is SGHAT, CDR2 FQNNGV, per germline. CDR3: CASSSPGQRLGNTGELFF. The CDR3 region has the DNA TGTGCCAGCAGCTCACCGGGACAGCGCCTCGGGAACACCGGGGAGCTGTTTTTT.

V and J are TRBV18 and TRBJ2-3; 8 bases are shared with TRBD1. The length of the CDR3 is 16 residues. The V and J ends lost 2 bases and 5 bases, in that order; junction bases with no gene match: 9. Germline CDR1 KGHSH, CDR2 LQKENI. CDR3 protein: CASSPSTGALGDTQYF. The CDR3 coding sequence is TGTGCCAGCTCACCATCGACAGGGGCCCTGGGAGATACGCAGTATTTT.

This chain connects TRBV28 to TRBJ2-1, with D possibly TRBD2 on 6 matching bases. The CDR3 is 16 residues long. Looked up from germline, CDR1 is MDHEN and CDR2 is SYDVKM. V was cut by 6 bases and J by 0 bases, with 15 bases left in between. Written as DNA, the CDR3 is TGTGCCAGCAGGGCGGGTTCTAGCGACTCCTACAATGAGCAGTTCTTC. Amino acids: CASRAGSSDSYNEQFF.

To note about this clone: Distinct nucleotide sequences in the sample also encode this CDR3. The chain employs TRBV27 and TRBJ2-7, with D perhaps TRBD1 (7 bases). The germline V gene encodes CDR1 MNHEY and CDR2 SMNVEV (reference sequence). V dropped 6 bases and J dropped 1 base, with 10 bases sitting between them. This CDR3 has 13 residues. As DNA, the CDR3 is TGTGCCAGCAGACCAGGGGGGTCCTACGAGCAGTACTTC. This sequence encodes CASRPGGSYEQYF.

This chain joins TRBV7-2 and TRBJ1-1, with TRBD1 identical over 7 bases. Germline CDR1 reads SGHTA; CDR2 reads FQGNSA. Germline trimming cut 2 bases from V and 4 bases from J; bases unmatched to any gene: 4. This CDR3 region has 14 residues. CDR3 in amino acids: CASSLTPGGTEAFF. CDR3 bases: TGTGCCAGCAGCTTAACCCCAGGGGGCACTGAAGCTTTCTTT.

This clone is a singleton in its sample. This chain uses TRBV3-1 (or the pseudogene TRBV3-2) with TRBJ2-1; 9 bases map to TRBD2. V was pared by 4 bases and J by 1 base, with 8 bases of the junction left unmatched. The CDR3 length is 17 residues. From germline, CDR1 is LGHDT and CDR2 YNNKEL (reference sequence). The CDR3: CASSPQRGARSYNEQFF. Here the CDR3 DNA reads TGTGCCAGCAGCCCACAGCGGGGGGCGCGATCCTACAATGAGCAGTTCTTC.